These T cell receptor beta chains were read from a single sample in a study of Tregs in tolerant kidney transplant recipients. The protocol was immunoSEQ multiplex PCR, while the TCRdb copy is restricted to in-frame clones and leaves out a portion. The sample has roughly 64,000 clones, 80% to 90% seen once. The sample in question was CD4+ T cells from blood (PBMCs), obtained 6 months after the transplant. The receptor set was obtained from a human patient who received a combined kidney and bone marrow transplant. Some T cells here may be from the graft donor. Both conserved end residues are part of each CDR3. The order of the fields is CDR3 protein, CDR3 DNA, D gene, J gene, V gene, clone size. The D gene is left open where the match is weak. Size is stated for part of the rows, as once, few or many counts, or as a class when the clone is expanded.

CASSLRGQPPYEQYF | TGTGCCAGCAGCTTAAGGGGACAGCCTCCTTACGAGCAGTACTTC | TRBD1 | TRBJ2-7 | TRBV11-3 | .
CASSSWGRRIFGYTF | TGTGCCAGCAGTTCTTGGGGCAGGAGAATTTTTGGCTACACCTTC | . | TRBJ1-2 | TRBV27 | .
CASSSEQGLGANSPLHF | TGCGCCAGCAGCTCAGAACAGGGGCTTGGAGCTAATTCACCCCTCCACTTT | TRBD1 | TRBJ1-6 | TRBV5-1 | .
CAISESRQGGDNSPLHF | TGTGCCATCAGTGAGTCGCGACAGGGAGGAGATAATTCACCCCTCCACTTT | TRBD1 | TRBJ1-6 | TRBV10-3 | .
CASSERGSTGYGYTF | TGTGCCAGCAGTGAAAGGGGCTCGACCGGTTATGGCTACACCTTC | . | TRBJ1-2 | TRBV2 | .
CSVLYFYEQYF | TGCAGCGTCCTTTATTTCTACGAGCAGTACTTC | . | TRBJ2-7 | TRBV29-1 | .
CAWRITKNIQYF | TGTGCCTGGAGAATAACCAAAAACATTCAGTACTTC | . | TRBJ2-4 | TRBV30 | .
CASSWGQYEQYF | TGTGCCAGCAGCTGGGGACAGTACGAGCAGTACTTC | TRBD1 | TRBJ2-7 | TRBV7-2 | .
CASSLTSGGTGELFF | TGCGCCAGCAGCCTGACTAGCGGGGGCACCGGGGAGCTGTTTTTT | TRBD2 | TRBJ2-2 | TRBV5-1 | .
CASSSGIPYEQYF | TGTGCCAGCAGTTCCGGGATCCCCTACGAGCAGTACTTC | . | TRBJ2-7 | TRBV28 | .
CASSRRGGLSGNTIYF | TGTGCCAGCAGCCGACGCGGGGGTCTCTCTGGAAACACCATATATTTT | . | TRBJ1-3 | TRBV7-9 | .
CAKLGTSGTGETEAFF | TGCGCCAAACTAGGGACATCCGGGACAGGGGAGACTGAAGCTTTCTTT | TRBD1 | TRBJ1-1 | TRBV10-1 | .
CASSFTGEETQYF | TGCGCCAGCAGCTTTACAGGGGAAGAGACCCAGTACTTC | TRBD1 | TRBJ2-5 | TRBV5-1 | .
CASRNEPRAQWGNQPQHF | TGTGCCAGCAGAAATGAACCCAGGGCCCAGTGGGGCAATCAGCCCCAGCATTTT | . | TRBJ1-5 | TRBV28 | .
CASLRLAGVKEQYF | TGTGCCAGCTTACGGCTAGCGGGAGTGAAAGAGCAGTACTTC | TRBD2 | TRBJ2-5 | TRBV2 | .
CAWSVMDRDNSPLHF | TGTGCCTGGAGTGTAATGGACAGGGATAATTCCCCCCTCCACTTT | TRBD1 | TRBJ1-6 | TRBV30 | .
CASSLSGGGTDTQYF | TGTGCCAGCAGCCTTAGCGGGGGAGGTACAGATACGCAGTATTTT | TRBD2 | TRBJ2-3 | TRBV5-4 | .
CSVGWTSGGGDIQYF | TGCAGCGTGGGCTGGACTAGCGGGGGGGGTGACATTCAGTACTTC | TRBD2 | TRBJ2-4 | TRBV29-1 | .
CASSWSEGLAAEKLFF | TGTGCCAGCAGTTGGTCCGAGGGTTTGGCGGCTGAAAAACTGTTTTTT | . | TRBJ1-4 | TRBV28 | .
CASSQVSGNEKLFF | TGTGCCAGCAGCCAAGTTTCCGGGAATGAAAAACTGTTTTTT | . | TRBJ1-4 | TRBV4-2 | few
CASSLSSASRGREQYF | TGTGCCAGCAGCTTAAGTTCGGCCTCCAGGGGGCGCGAGCAGTACTTC | TRBD1 | TRBJ2-7 | TRBV7-8 | .
CASSIRRGGYEQYF | TGTGCCAGTAGTATTCGTCGGGGTGGGTACGAGCAGTACTTC | . | TRBJ2-7 | TRBV19 | once
CASSDHDTGTGDGYTF | TGCGCCAGCAGCGACCACGATACCGGGACAGGGGATGGCTACACCTTC | TRBD1 | TRBJ1-2 | TRBV4-1 | once
CASSHGTAKKIYEQYF | TGTGCCAGCAGCCACGGGACAGCTAAGAAGATCTACGAGCAGTACTTC | TRBD1 | TRBJ2-7 | TRBV5-4 | .
CASSELRTSEDTQYF | TGTGCCAGCAGTGAACTTCGGACTAGCGAAGATACGCAGTATTTT | TRBD2 | TRBJ2-3 | TRBV2 | .
CASSPGQGRYGYTF | TGTGCCAGCAGCCCGGGACAGGGACGCTATGGCTACACCTTC | TRBD1 | TRBJ1-2 | TRBV6-4 | .
CASSLGGRETQYF | TGTGCCAGCAGTTTAGGGGGCCGAGAGACCCAGTACTTC | . | TRBJ2-5 | TRBV27 | .
CASIQTGNTEAFF | TGTGCCAGCATTCAAACAGGGAACACTGAAGCTTTCTTT | . | TRBJ1-1 | TRBV2 | .
CASSQAGTRRDNEQFF | TGCGCCAGCAGCCAGGCCGGGACTAGAAGGGACAATGAGCAGTTCTTC | TRBD2 | TRBJ2-1 | TRBV4-1 | .
CASRTGNGGNEQFF | TGTGCCAGTAGGACCGGGAACGGAGGCAATGAGCAGTTCTTC | . | TRBJ2-1 | TRBV19 | .
CASTIHNSGTEAFF | TGTGCCAGCACCATACACAACTCAGGGACTGAAGCTTTCTTT | . | TRBJ1-1 | TRBV2 | .
CASSYRGSPNYGYTF | TGTGCCAGCAGTTACAGGGGGAGCCCTAACTATGGCTACACCTTC | . | TRBJ1-2 | TRBV6-5 | once
CAWSPGQVGGYTF | TGTGCCTGGAGTCCCGGACAGGTGGGGGGCTACACCTTC | TRBD1 | TRBJ1-2 | TRBV30 | .
CASIPQGVVTGELFF | TGTGCCAGTATCCCCCAGGGGGTGGTCACCGGGGAGCTGTTTTTT | TRBD1 | TRBJ2-2 | TRBV19 | .
CSAITRETQYF | TGCAGTGCAATAACCCGGGAGACCCAGTACTTC | . | TRBJ2-5 | TRBV20-1 | .
CASSLLLYGYTF | TGTGCCAGCAGTTTACTACTCTATGGCTACACCTTC | . | TRBJ1-2 | TRBV28 | .
CASSRSPRGNEQYF | TGTGCCAGCAGCCGATCGCCGAGGGGGAACGAGCAGTACTTC | . | TRBJ2-7 | TRBV27 | .
CSVGKTGAGDEQYF | TGCAGCGTGGGAAAAACAGGGGCAGGGGACGAGCAGTACTTC | TRBD1 | TRBJ2-7 | TRBV29-1 | .
CASSRPGQSPAAQYF | TGCGCCAGCAGCCGACCGGGACAGTCTCCCGCGGCCCAGTACTTC | TRBD1 | TRBJ2-5 | TRBV4-1 | .
CSVVGGISSMGYTF | TGCAGCGTTGTAGGAGGGATCTCGTCTATGGGCTACACCTTC | . | TRBJ1-2 | TRBV29-1 | .
CASSPVNTQYF | TGTGCCAGCAGCCCAGTGAATACGCAGTATTTT | . | TRBJ2-3 | TRBV11-2 | .
CSVRTGGPDTEAFF | TGCAGCGTTCGAACAGGGGGCCCGGACACTGAAGCTTTCTTT | TRBD1 | TRBJ1-1 | TRBV29-1 | .
CASSYPTSGATDTQYF | TGTGCCAGCAGTTACCCCACGAGCGGGGCCACAGATACGCAGTATTTT | TRBD2 | TRBJ2-3 | TRBV6-6 | .
CASSSGGGYTF | TGTGCCAGCAGCTCCGGGGGGGGCTACACCTTC | . | TRBJ1-2 | TRBV7-9 | .
CASRRGWGVPGELFF | TGTGCCAGCAGACGGGGGTGGGGGGTGCCCGGGGAGCTGTTTTTT | . | TRBJ2-2 | TRBV6-5 | .
CASSHRQGHTDTQYF | TGTGCCAGCTCCCATCGACAGGGGCACACAGATACGCAGTATTTT | TRBD1 | TRBJ2-3 | TRBV18 | .
CASSAILAGRSYEQYF | TGTGCCAGTAGTGCAATACTAGCGGGACGCTCCTACGAGCAGTACTTC | TRBD2 | TRBJ2-7 | TRBV19 | .
CASSQVGSYTGELFF | TGCGCCAGCAGCCAAGTAGGGAGTTACACCGGGGAGCTGTTTTTT | . | TRBJ2-2 | TRBV4-3 | .